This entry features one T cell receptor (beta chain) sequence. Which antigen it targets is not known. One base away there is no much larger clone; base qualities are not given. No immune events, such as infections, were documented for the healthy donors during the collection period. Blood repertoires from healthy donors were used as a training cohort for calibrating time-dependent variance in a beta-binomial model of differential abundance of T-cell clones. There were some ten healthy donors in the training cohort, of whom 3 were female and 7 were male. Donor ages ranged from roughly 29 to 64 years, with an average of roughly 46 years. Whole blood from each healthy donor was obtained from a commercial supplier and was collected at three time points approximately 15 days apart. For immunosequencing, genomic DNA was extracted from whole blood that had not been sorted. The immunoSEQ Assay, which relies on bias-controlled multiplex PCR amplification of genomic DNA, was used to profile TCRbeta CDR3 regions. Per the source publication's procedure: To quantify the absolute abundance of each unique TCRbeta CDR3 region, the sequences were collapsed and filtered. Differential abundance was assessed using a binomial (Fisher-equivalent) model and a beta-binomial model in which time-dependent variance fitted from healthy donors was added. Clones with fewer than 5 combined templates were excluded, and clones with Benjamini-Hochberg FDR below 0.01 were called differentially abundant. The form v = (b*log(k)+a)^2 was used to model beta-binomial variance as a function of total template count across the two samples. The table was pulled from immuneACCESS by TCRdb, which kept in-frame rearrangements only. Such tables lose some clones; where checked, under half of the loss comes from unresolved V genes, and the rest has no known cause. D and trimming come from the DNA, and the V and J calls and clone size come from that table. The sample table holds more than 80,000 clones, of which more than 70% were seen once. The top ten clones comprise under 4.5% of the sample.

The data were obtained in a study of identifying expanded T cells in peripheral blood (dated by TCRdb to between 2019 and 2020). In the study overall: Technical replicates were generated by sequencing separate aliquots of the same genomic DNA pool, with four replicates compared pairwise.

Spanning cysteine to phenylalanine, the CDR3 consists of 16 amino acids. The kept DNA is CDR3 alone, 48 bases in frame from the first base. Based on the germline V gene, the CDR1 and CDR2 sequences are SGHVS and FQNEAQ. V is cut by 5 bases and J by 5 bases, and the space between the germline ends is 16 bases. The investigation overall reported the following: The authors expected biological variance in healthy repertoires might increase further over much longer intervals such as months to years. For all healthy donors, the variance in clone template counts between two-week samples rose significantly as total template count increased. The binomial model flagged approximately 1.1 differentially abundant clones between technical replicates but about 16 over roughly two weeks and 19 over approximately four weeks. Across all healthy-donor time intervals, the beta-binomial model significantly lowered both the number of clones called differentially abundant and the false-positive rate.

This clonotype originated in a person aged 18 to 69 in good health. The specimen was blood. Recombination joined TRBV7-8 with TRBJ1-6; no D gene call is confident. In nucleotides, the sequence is TGTGCCAGCAGCCTAGAGGTGGGATTCAATAATTCACCCCTCCACTTT. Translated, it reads CASSLEVGFNNSPLHF.